A single sample gave rise to the 23 T cell receptor beta chains below, sequenced in a study of control samples from healthy donors and cancer patients. This table comes from immunoSEQ multiplex PCR, and its TCRdb copy is limited to in-frame clones, with some not included. Of tens of thousands of clones in the sample, 89% were seen once. Input material: PBMCs. These receptors all stem from a woman aged 45 to 65 with colorectal cancer.

This chain joins TRBV3-1 (or the pseudogene TRBV3-2) and TRBJ1-2; tentative D call: TRBD1 (5 bases). Trimming pared 4 bases from V and 7 bases from J, leaving 16 bases between. Per the germline V gene, CDR1 is LGHDT and CDR2 is YNNKEL (reference sequence). CDR3 length: 14 amino acids. Written as DNA, the CDR3 is TGTGCCAGCAGCCGTGGGACCGGGATGGGTGGCTACACCTTC. Translated: CASSRGTGMGGYTF.

The chain has TRBV5-4 and TRBJ1-2; D might be TRBD1 (5 bases). CDR3 length: 16 amino acids. Germline CDR1 and CDR2: SGHNT and YYREEE (reference sequence). The germline V and J ends were trimmed by 0 bases and 2 bases, with 14 bases remaining between them. CDR3: CASSLAGGAANYGYTF. CDR3 sequence (DNA): TGTGCCAGCAGCTTGGCAGGAGGGGCGGCCAACTATGGCTACACCTTC.

The chain joins TRBV9 to TRBJ1-1; D not certain. The CDR3 totals 13 residues. V was cut by 0 bases and J by 5 bases, with 8 bases left in between. Per the germline V gene, CDR1 is SGDLS and CDR2 is YYNGEE. The CDR3 here is CASSVAQKTEAFF. The CDR3 DNA sequence: TGTGCCAGCAGCGTAGCACAAAAGACTGAAGCTTTCTTT.

This clone was counted a single time. The CDR3 spells CASSYSVGGNQPQHF. The CDR3, as DNA: TGTGCCAGCAGTTACTCGGTGGGAGGGAATCAGCCCCAGCATTTT. This sequence joins TRBV6-5 and TRBJ1-5, with no clear D. Trimming removed 0 bases at V and 4 bases at J, with 10 bases between. The CDR3 contains 15 residues. Germline assignment: CDR1 MNHEY and CDR2 SVGAGI.

V and J are TRBV5-1 and TRBJ1-2; the D gene is possibly TRBD1 (6 bases). V shed 2 bases and J shed 3 bases, with 8 bases lying between them. The CDR3 is made up of 13 amino acids. Germline loops: CDR1 SGHRS, CDR2 YFSETQ. The CDR3 loop is CASSLDRYYGYTF. DNA of the CDR3: TGCGCCAGCAGCTTAGACAGGTACTATGGCTACACCTTC.

The chain is built from TRBV5-1 and TRBJ1-2; D unresolved. The germline V gene encodes CDR1 SGHRS and CDR2 YFSETQ. V lost 2 bases, J lost 3 bases, and 14 bases lay in between. This CDR3 has 15 amino acids. In DNA, the CDR3 is TGCGCCAGCAGCTTTACGGCCGGGATAGACTATGGCTACACCTTC. Its translation: CASSFTAGIDYGYTF.

The chain uses TRBV3-1 (or the pseudogene TRBV3-2) and TRBJ1-2; 10 bases line up with TRBD1. The CDR3 consists of 14 residues. The germline V gene encodes CDR1 LGHDT and CDR2 YNNKEL (reference sequence). The trim removed 4 bases at V and 6 bases at J, leaving 5 bases unmatched. The CDR3 loop reads CASSPDRGSHGYTF. CDR3 nucleotides: TGTGCCAGCAGCCCGGACAGGGGGAGCCATGGCTACACCTTC.

The chain links TRBV7-8 to TRBJ1-4, with TRBD1 as a possible D gene (6 bases). Trimming stripped 8 bases from V and 11 bases from J, with 18 bases between. This CDR3 has 13 residues. Germline CDR1 is SGHVS and CDR2 is FQNEAQ. CDR3 amino acids: CASHRGGVGKLFF. The CDR3 region has the DNA TGTGCCAGCCACAGAGGGGGAGTTGGGAAACTGTTTTTT.

The chain is built from TRBV19 and TRBJ1-2, with 11 bases lining up with TRBD1. This CDR3 is built from 15 residues. CDR1 is LNHDA and CDR2 is SQIVND in the germline V gene (reference sequence). V gave up 5 bases and J gave up 7 bases; unmatched junction bases: 9. Here the CDR3 DNA reads TGTGCCAGTAGTGTCGGACAGGGGGCTTCTAGTGGCTACACCTTC. It yields the protein CASSVGQGASSGYTF. The full variable domain, in which reference TRBV19 and TRBJ1-2 provide the parts outside the CDR3, is DGGITQSPKYLFRKEGQNVTLSCEQNLNHDAMYWYRQDPGQGLRLIYYSQIVNDFQKGDIAEGYSVSREKKESFPLTVTSAQKNPTAFYLCASSVGQGASSGYTFGSGTRLTVV.

V is TRBV3-1 (or the pseudogene TRBV3-2) and J is TRBJ2-7, with D perhaps matching TRBD1 or TRBD2 (5 bases each). Trimming removed 4 bases at V and 5 bases at J, with 24 bases between. This CDR3 spans 17 amino acids. The germline V gene encodes CDR1 LGHDT and CDR2 YNNKEL (reference sequence). The CDR3 nucleotides read TGTGCCAGCAGCCGGCGGCCCGGGACGGAAGATCTCGACGAGCAGTACGTC. This codes for CASSRRPGTEDLDEQYV.

Comments on this clone: This same CDR3 is encoded by further DNA sequences in the sample. The chain recombines TRBV7-2 with TRBJ1-4; D unresolved. This CDR3 has 12 amino acids. Trimming left V 2 bases short and J 4 bases short, with 2 bases between. CDR1 SGHTA and CDR2 FQGNSA come from the germline V gene. The CDR3 nucleotides are TGTGCCAGCAGCTTAAATAATGAAAAACTGTTTTTT. It translates to CASSLNNEKLFF.

In this sample, this clone turned up once. This chain connects TRBV2 to TRBJ1-6; possibly TRBD1 for D (6 bases). Trimming left V 7 bases short and J 5 bases short, with 21 bases between. CDR3 length equals 17 residues. From germline, CDR1 is SNHLY and CDR2 FYNNEI. The CDR3 coding sequence is TGTGCCAGCACCCCGGGTAGGGGGTCTCTCAATAATTCACCCCTCCACTTT. Protein product: CASTPGRGSLNNSPLHF.

J is TRBJ2-3 and V is TRBV10-2, with D perhaps TRBD1 (7 bases). Trimming took off 7 bases at V and 5 bases at J, with 10 bases between the two ends. The germline V gene has CDR1 WSHSY and CDR2 SAAADI. CDR3 length equals 12 residues. DNA of the CDR3: TGCGCCAGCACAGGGGGGAGAGATACGCAGTATTTT. It yields the protein CASTGGRDTQYF.

The V call is TRBV14, the J call TRBJ2-1, with 7 bases identical to TRBD1. CDR1 is SGHDN, CDR2 FVKESK, per germline. CDR3 length equals 15 residues. V was clipped by 3 bases and J by 3 bases; unmatched bases: 5. The CDR3 DNA is TGTGCCAGCAGCCACCCCGGGACAGACTACAATGAGCAGTTCTTC. Its translation is CASSHPGTDYNEQFF.

A single count supports this clone. This chain connects TRBV27 to TRBJ1-6; D is possibly TRBD1 (5 bases). The length of the CDR3 is 16 residues. V was clipped by 5 bases and J by 7 bases, with 18 bases between them. CDR1 MNHEY and CDR2 SMNVEV come from the germline V gene (reference sequence). The CDR3 sequence: CASSPTPGTVNSPLHF. The CDR3 nucleotides read TGTGCCAGCAGTCCCACTCCCGGGACGGTCAATTCACCCCTCCACTTT.

This clone was seen once. The rearrangement joins TRBV5-5 to TRBJ1-3; D gene unclear. Germline V gene sequence: CDR1 SGHKS, CDR2 YYEKEE (reference sequence). Trimming shortened V by 0 bases and J by 0 bases, and 7 bases separated the two germline ends. This CDR3 region has 15 residues. CDR3 sequence: CASSLAVSSGNTIYF. The CDR3 bases are TGTGCCAGCAGCTTGGCCGTAAGCTCTGGAAACACCATATATTTT.

The gene calls are TRBV4-1 and TRBJ1-2; a possible D gene is TRBD1 (5 bases). Looked up from germline, CDR1 is MGHRA and CDR2 is YSYEKL. Trimming took 0 bases from V and 4 from J, leaving 9 bases between them. The CDR3 contains 14 residues. CDR3 bases: TGCGCCAGCAGCCAAGACAGGGCTTCCTATGGCTACACCTTC. Amino acid sequence: CASSQDRASYGYTF.

This rearrangement joins TRBV6-5 to TRBJ1-1; unclear D gene. The CDR3 runs to 12 residues. Germline CDR1 MNHEY, CDR2 SVGAGI. The ends were cut back, 7 bases at V and 11 bases at J, with 17 bases in the middle. CDR3 nucleotides: TGTGCCAGCACCACGGGCGGGAAAAGGGCTTTCTTT. Translation: CASTTGGKRAFF.

The J gene is TRBJ2-1, the V gene TRBV5-1; TRBD1 is a possible D gene (6 bases). V was pared by 8 bases and J by 5 bases, with 14 bases between. This CDR3 contains 13 residues. Germline assignment: CDR1 SGHRS and CDR2 YFSETQ. This chain's CDR3 is CASNRDMNNEQFF. CDR3 DNA sequence: TGCGCCAGTAACAGGGACATGAACAATGAGCAGTTCTTC.

The chain employs TRBV5-6 and TRBJ2-7; D might be TRBD1 (6 bases). This CDR3 spans 14 amino acids. Germline assignment: CDR1 SGHDT and CDR2 YYEEEE. The V end was cut by 7 bases, the J end by 6 bases, with 20 bases between. The CDR3 loop reads CASGQRWGTSEQYV. CDR3 nucleotides: TGTGCCAGCGGCCAACGTTGGGGGACATCCGAGCAGTACGTC.

V is TRBV6-5 and J is TRBJ2-2, with 9 bases fitting TRBD2. Germline V gene data show CDR1 as MNHEY and CDR2 as SVGAGI. V was pared by 8 bases and J by 7 bases, with 2 bases of the junction left unmatched. The CDR3 has 12 amino acids. CDR3 coding DNA: TGTGCCAGCCAGCGGGGGGTCGGGGAGCTGTTTTTT. Its translation is CASQRGVGELFF.

In this sample, this clone turned up a few times. The V gene is TRBV15, the J gene TRBJ1-1; 7 nucleotides match TRBD1. The CDR3 covers 16 residues. Germline V gene lookup returns CDR1 LNHNV and CDR2 YYDKDF (reference sequence). V lost 0 bases to trimming and J lost 4 bases; unmatched junction nucleotides: 8. The CDR3 protein is CATSRDRPGGSTEAFF. The CDR3, as DNA: TGTGCCACCAGCAGAGATCGGCCAGGGGGTTCCACTGAAGCTTTCTTT.

The rearrangement uses TRBV18 and TRBJ2-5, with 12 bases that match TRBD2. Germline CDR1 is KGHSH and CDR2 is LQKENI. This CDR3 spans 16 amino acids. V gave up 4 bases and J gave up 5 bases; unmatched junction bases: 8. The CDR3 DNA follows: TGTGCCAGCTCACGACTAGCGGGGGCTTTTGGGGAGACCCAGTACTTC. Protein product: CASSRLAGAFGETQYF. The variable domain in full, with the rest retrieved from reference TRBV18 and TRBJ2-5, is NAGVMQNPRHLVRRRGQEARLRCSPMKGHSHVYWYRQLPEEGLKFMVYLQKENIIDESGMPKERFSAEFPKEGPSILRIQQVVRGDSAAYFCASSRLAGAFGETQYFGPGTRLLVL.